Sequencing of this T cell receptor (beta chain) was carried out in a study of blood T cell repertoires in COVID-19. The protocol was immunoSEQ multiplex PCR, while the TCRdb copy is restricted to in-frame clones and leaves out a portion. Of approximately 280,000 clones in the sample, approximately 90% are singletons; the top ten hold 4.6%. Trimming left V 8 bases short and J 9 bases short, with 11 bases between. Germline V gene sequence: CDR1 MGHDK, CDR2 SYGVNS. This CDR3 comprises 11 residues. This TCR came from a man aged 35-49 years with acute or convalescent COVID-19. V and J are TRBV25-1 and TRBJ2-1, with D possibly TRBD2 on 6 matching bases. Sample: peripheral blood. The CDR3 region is CASGTQGEQFF. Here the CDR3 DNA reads TGTGCCAGCGGGACTCAAGGTGAGCAGTTCTTC.